Here is one T cell receptor (beta chain) with its context. These data are taken from a study of blood T cell repertoires in COVID-19. Across the whole study: The samples span acute and convalescent COVID-19 from the United States, Italy and Spain.

Study members were between roughly 18 and 100 years old and lived in around 24 US regions. Categorization into cohorts depended on clinical history that participants reported. Recovered status in Cohort 3 required two negative PCRs, clearance, or symptom resolution. Data came from immunoSEQ multiplex PCR; TCRdb stores just in-frame clones and leaves some out. Of over 120,000 clones in the sample, 85% to 90% were seen once. The receptor was isolated from a man aged 55 to 70 who had recovered from COVID-19. Sequencing input: PBMCs or T cells enriched from blood (not recorded which).

DNA for the CDR3: TGTGCCAGCAGCTTAACACCGGACAGAATTCTAGGCTACACCTTC. It translates to CASSLTPDRILGYTF. V gene TRBV7-3 combines with J gene TRBJ1-2; TRBD1 might be the D (6 bases). V gave up 0 bases and J gave up 8 bases, with 16 bases separating them. CDR3 length: 15 amino acids. Per germline, CDR1 SGHTA and CDR2 FQGTGA.